One sample yielded the 28 T cell receptor beta chains listed below, sequenced in a study of cytomegalovirus exposure and HLA in healthy donors. The primer mix had 60 Vbeta and 13 Jbeta primers. Sequencing was performed with immunoSEQ multiplex PCR; in TCRdb, only in-frame clones are kept and a portion is missing. The sample holds about 160,000 clones; 80% are singletons and the top ten take about 4.3%. Material for sequencing was PBMCs. The source of these receptors is a woman aged 45-65 years in good health and CMV-seropositive.

The chain uses TRBV11-3 and TRBJ2-5, with TRBD1 identical over 7 bases. The V segment lost 2 bases and the J segment 1 base; nucleotides outside the gene matches: 1. Germline lookup yields CDR1 SGHNT and CDR2 YENEEA. The CDR3 totals 14 residues. CDR3 DNA: TGTGCCAGCAGCTTACGGGACAGCCAAGAGACCCAGTACTTC. Amino acid sequence: CASSLRDSQETQYF.

The V call is TRBV21-1, the J call TRBJ1-1. TRBV21-1 is given as a pseudogene. This CDR3 has 16 amino acids. CDR3 region: CASSNGRGGKDTEAFF. The DNA of the CDR3 is TGTGCCAGCAGCAATGGAAGGGGGGGAAAGGACACTGAAGCTTTCTTT.

V gene TRBV7-2 combines with J gene TRBJ1-5; no clear D gene. Trimming removed 4 bases from V and 4 bases from J, with 8 bases in between. Germline CDR1 SGHTA, CDR2 FQGNSA. The CDR3 has 13 amino acids. Written as DNA, the CDR3 is TGTGCCAGCAGCTGGACTAATAATCAGCCCCAGCATTTT. Its protein is CASSWTNNQPQHF.

This chain uses TRBV7-2 with TRBJ1-1, with D unresolved. This CDR3 is built from 14 residues. Trimming pared 1 base from V and 3 bases from J, leaving 9 bases between. CDR1 SGHTA and CDR2 FQGNSA come from the germline V gene. The CDR3 bases are TGTGCCAGCAGCTTAGTAGTGAGGGACACTGAAGCTTTCTTT. This codes for CASSLVVRDTEAFF.

The rearrangement links TRBV19 to TRBJ2-4; 11 bases fit TRBD1. Per the germline V gene, CDR1 is LNHDA and CDR2 is SQIVND (reference sequence). J gave up 13 bases and V 8 bases, and 7 bases lay outside the gene matches. The CDR3 length is 12 residues. CDR3 sequence reads: CASGPGQGVQYF. The DNA for the CDR3 is TGTGCCAGTGGACCGGGACAGGGGGTACAGTACTTC.

This chain uses TRBV29-1 with TRBJ2-1; TRBD1 matches at 7 bases. The CDR3 is made up of 13 amino acids. V was clipped by 6 bases and J by 5 bases; unmatched bases: 7. Germline V lookup: CDR1 SQVTM, CDR2 ANQGSEA. CDR3 protein: CSVRGGDNNEQFF. The CDR3 nucleotides read TGCAGCGTCCGAGGGGGCGATAACAATGAGCAGTTCTTC.

The gene calls are TRBV19 and TRBJ1-5; tentatively, D is TRBD1 (5 bases). The CDR3 is made up of 16 amino acids. Between the trimmed V and J ends, which lost 3 bases and 7 bases, there was a span of 19 bases. Germline CDR1 and CDR2: LNHDA and SQIVND (reference sequence). CDR3 amino acids: CASSMGGALAGQPQHF. In DNA form, the CDR3 reads TGTGCCAGTAGTATGGGTGGGGCTTTAGCGGGGCAGCCCCAGCATTTT.

The V call is TRBV28, the J call TRBJ2-3; 7 bases agree with TRBD2. This CDR3 has 17 amino acids. V trimming: 2 bases; J trimming: 3 bases; junction bases outside the gene matches: 11. Germline V gene data show CDR1 as MDHEN and CDR2 as SYDVKM. The chain's CDR3 is CASSLPAGVVETDTQYF. In nucleotides, the CDR3 is TGTGCCAGCAGTTTACCCGCGGGGGTGGTAGAGACAGATACGCAGTATTTT.

This chain uses TRBV9 with TRBJ2-7; TRBD2 matches 9 bases. Germline V gene sequence: CDR1 SGDLS, CDR2 YYNGEE. This CDR3 spans 14 amino acids. Trimming took 5 bases from V and 7 from J; bases not matched to a gene: 10. The CDR3 coding sequence is TGTGCCAGCAGTACCGGTCTAGCGGGGAATGAGCAGTACTTC. Translated, it gives CASSTGLAGNEQYF.

Of note for this clone: One end of the junction varies from germline; a read error may be responsible. The chain employs TRBV7-9 and TRBJ2-3; maybe TRBD2 (5 bases). Germline V CDR1 and CDR2: SEHNR, FQNEAQ (reference sequence). CDR3 length equals 15 residues. DNA for the CDR3: TGTTCCAGCAGCTTAGACGGACTGGAGACAGATACGCAGTATTTT. This gives the protein CSSSLDGLETDTQYF.

J is TRBJ2-3 and V is TRBV5-4, with D unresolved. Trimming shortened V by 1 base and J by 0 bases, and 6 bases separated the two germline ends. The CDR3 is 14 residues long. Germline values: CDR1 SGHNT, CDR2 YYREEE (reference sequence). CDR3 sequence (DNA): TGTGCCAGCAGCTTGAGAGCTAGCACAGATACGCAGTATTTT. It specifies CASSLRASTDTQYF.

This chain connects TRBV14 to TRBJ1-6, with TRBD1 matching 10 bases. The CDR3 has 13 amino acids. V was pared by 4 bases and J by 14 bases, with 5 bases of the junction left unmatched. Germline lookup yields CDR1 SGHDN and CDR2 FVKESK. Written as DNA, the CDR3 is TGTGCCAGCAGCCGGACAGGGGGTGGTTCCCTCCACTTT. Protein sequence: CASSRTGGGSLHF.

The J gene is TRBJ2-2, the V gene TRBV9, with TRBD2 matching 7 bases. The V segment lost 0 bases and the J segment 5 bases; nucleotides outside the gene matches: 4. CDR3 length: 15 amino acids. Germline V lookup: CDR1 SGDLS, CDR2 YYNGEE. The CDR3 sequence: CASSVAPGRTGELFF. CDR3 nucleotide sequence: TGTGCCAGCAGCGTAGCTCCCGGGAGGACCGGGGAGCTGTTTTTT.

This clone has a handful of counts. V gene TRBV11-1 combines with J gene TRBJ2-5, with TRBD1 identical over 9 bases. Germline lookup yields CDR1 SGHAT and CDR2 FQDESV (reference sequence). This CDR3 has 15 residues. Trimming removed 1 base from V and 2 bases from J; junction bases left unmatched: 2. The CDR3 loop reads CASSLGDRAQETQYF. The DNA of the CDR3 is TGTGCCAGCAGCTTAGGGGACAGGGCGCAAGAGACCCAGTACTTC.

The chain recombines TRBV14 with TRBJ2-2, with D maybe TRBD2 (5 bases). The CDR3 is made up of 16 amino acids. The V end lost 3 bases, the J end lost 0 bases, and 11 bases lay between the germline ends. CDR1 SGHDN and CDR2 FVKESK come from the germline V gene. In DNA form, the CDR3 reads TGTGCCAGCAGCCACCGAGGGTCCCCGAACACCGGGGAGCTGTTTTTT. The encoded protein is CASSHRGSPNTGELFF.

V gene TRBV5-4 combines with J gene TRBJ1-4, with 9 bases that match TRBD1. CDR1 SGHNT and CDR2 YYREEE come from the germline V gene (reference sequence). This CDR3 has 15 amino acids. V lost 0 bases, J lost 7 bases, and 4 bases stayed unmatched. The CDR3: CASSLGTGGVEKLFF. CDR3 DNA: TGTGCCAGCAGCTTGGGAACAGGGGGCGTTGAAAAACTGTTTTTT.

The chain has TRBV19 and TRBJ2-2; D possibly corresponds to TRBD1 (6 bases). The length of the CDR3 is 14 residues. V lost 7 bases and J lost 4, with 13 bases in between. CDR1 and CDR2 from the germline V gene are LNHDA and SQIVND (reference sequence). The CDR3 DNA reads as TGTGCCAGTACCCTCCAGGGGTTCACCGGGGAGCTGTTTTTT. The encoded protein is CASTLQGFTGELFF. Full variable domain (missing parts from reference TRBV19 and TRBJ2-2): DGGITQSPKYLFRKEGQNVTLSCEQNLNHDAMYWYRQDPGQGLRLIYYSQIVNDFQKGDIAEGYSVSREKKESFPLTVTSAQKNPTAFYLCASTLQGFTGELFFGEGSRLTVL.

The chain joins TRBV30 to TRBJ1-2; TRBD1 might be the D (6 bases). V lost 0 bases to trimming and J lost 12 bases, with 17 bases between them. Germline values: CDR1 GTSNPN, CDR2 SVGIG (reference sequence). The CDR3 contains 13 residues. This chain's CDR3 is CAWSVAGDTDNTF. The CDR3 DNA follows: TGTGCCTGGAGTGTTGCCGGGGACACGGACAACACCTTC. Variable domain in full (rest from reference TRBV30 and TRBJ1-2): SQTIHQWPATLVQPVGSPLSLECTVEGTSNPNLYWYRQAAGRGLQLLFYSVGIGQISSEVPQNLSASRPQDRQFILSSKKLLLSDSGFYLCAWSVAGDTDNTFGSGTRLTVV.

This clone was seen only once. The gene calls are TRBV7-8 and TRBJ2-2; 10 bases line up with TRBD1. V dropped 6 bases and J dropped 6; count of bases not matched to a gene: 4. In germline, CDR1 is SGHVS, CDR2 FQNEAQ. This CDR3 is 14 amino acids long. The DNA for the CDR3 is TGTGCCAGCAGATCGACAGGGGGCCCCGGGGAGCTGTTTTTT. Translation: CASRSTGGPGELFF.

J is TRBJ2-7 and V is TRBV5-8, with a possible D match to TRBD2 (6 bases). CDR1 is SGHTS and CDR2 is YDEGEE in the germline V gene. The CDR3 length is 15 residues. Trimming pared 0 bases from V and 2 bases from J, leaving 12 bases between. The CDR3 bases are TGTGCCAGCAGCTTGGGCCCTAGCGCCGCCTACGAGCAGTACTTC. Encoded protein: CASSLGPSAAYEQYF.

CDR3 sequence (DNA): TGCAGTGCTAGACCTCAAGAGACCCAGTACTTC. Translation: CSARPQETQYF. The chain recombines TRBV20-1 with TRBJ2-5; D remains unclear. Germline CDR1 DFQATT, CDR2 SNEGSKA (reference sequence). CDR3 length: 11 amino acids. V lost 2 bases, J lost 2 bases, and 3 bases lay in between.

The rearrangement uses TRBV15 and TRBJ2-1, with TRBD1 matching 8 bases. Germline CDR1 reads LNHNV; CDR2 reads YYDKDF (reference sequence). The CDR3 extends over 15 amino acids. V trimming: 5 bases; J trimming: 0 bases; junction bases outside the gene matches: 3. The CDR3 sequence is CATSRQGSSYNEQFF. The CDR3 region has the DNA TGTGCCACCAGCCGACAGGGGAGCTCCTACAATGAGCAGTTCTTC.

The genes are TRBV6-4 and TRBJ2-7, with 12 bases matching TRBD2. Germline CDR1 MRHNA, CDR2 SNTAGT. The ends lost 5 bases at V and 6 bases at J; junction bases unmatched: 11. The CDR3 is made up of 16 amino acids. The CDR3 loop is CASSTTSGRIPLEQYF. The CDR3 nucleotides are TGTGCCAGCAGTACCACTAGCGGGAGGATCCCCCTCGAGCAGTACTTC.

V usage is TRBV29-1 and J usage is TRBJ1-1; D is ambiguous. The V end was cut by 1 base, the J end by 4 bases, with 10 bases between. Germline assignment: CDR1 SQVTM and CDR2 ANQGSEA. CDR3 length: 13 residues. CDR3 bases: TGCAGCGTTGAAGGTACTCCATCCACTGAAGCTTTCTTT. The encoded protein is CSVEGTPSTEAFF.

The chain has TRBV7-2 and TRBJ2-2; 9 nucleotides align to TRBD2. The CDR3 covers 16 residues. V shed 1 base, J shed 8 bases, and the junction held 8 bases outside the gene matches. The germline gives CDR1 SGHTA, CDR2 FQGNSA. Here the CDR3 DNA reads TGTGCCAGCAGCTTAGTAGTAGCGGGGGCCCGAGGGGAGCTGTTTTTT. Residues: CASSLVVAGARGELFF. The full variable domain, rest sourced from reference TRBV7-2 and TRBJ2-2, is GAGVSQSPSNKVTEKGKDVELRCDPISGHTALYWYRQSLGQGLEFLIYFQGNSAPDKSGLPSDRFSAERTGGSVSTLTIQRTQQEDSAVYLCASSLVVAGARGELFFGEGSRLTVL.

The CDR3 protein is CASSVAGGYNVGELFF. The CDR3 nucleotides read TGCGCCAGCAGTGTAGCGGGGGGTTATAACGTCGGGGAGCTGTTTTTT. The V call is TRBV10-1, the J call TRBJ2-2; 10 bases are shared with TRBD2. With V trimmed by 4 bases and J by 7 bases, 9 bases remained unmatched. The V gene's germline CDR1 is WNHNN and CDR2 SYGVQD (reference sequence). The CDR3 consists of 16 residues.

The CDR3 region is CASSQGGGYGYTF. DNA for the CDR3: TGTGCCAGCAGCCAAGGGGGGGGCTATGGCTACACCTTC. The chain recombines TRBV14 with TRBJ1-2; a possible D gene is TRBD1 (5 bases). Germline assignment: CDR1 SGHDN and CDR2 FVKESK. Trimming cost V 1 base and J 4 bases, with 7 bases left between them. This CDR3 is 13 amino acids long.

The J gene is TRBJ2-7, the V gene TRBV7-8, with 10 bases identical to TRBD2. CDR1 is SGHVS and CDR2 is FQNEAQ in the germline V gene. Trimming removed 7 bases from V and 6 bases from J; junction bases left unmatched: 9. This CDR3 is 14 amino acids long. As DNA, the CDR3 is TGTGCCAGCAATTCAGTAGCGGGGGGTTTCGAGCAGTACTTC. Translating gives CASNSVAGGFEQYF.